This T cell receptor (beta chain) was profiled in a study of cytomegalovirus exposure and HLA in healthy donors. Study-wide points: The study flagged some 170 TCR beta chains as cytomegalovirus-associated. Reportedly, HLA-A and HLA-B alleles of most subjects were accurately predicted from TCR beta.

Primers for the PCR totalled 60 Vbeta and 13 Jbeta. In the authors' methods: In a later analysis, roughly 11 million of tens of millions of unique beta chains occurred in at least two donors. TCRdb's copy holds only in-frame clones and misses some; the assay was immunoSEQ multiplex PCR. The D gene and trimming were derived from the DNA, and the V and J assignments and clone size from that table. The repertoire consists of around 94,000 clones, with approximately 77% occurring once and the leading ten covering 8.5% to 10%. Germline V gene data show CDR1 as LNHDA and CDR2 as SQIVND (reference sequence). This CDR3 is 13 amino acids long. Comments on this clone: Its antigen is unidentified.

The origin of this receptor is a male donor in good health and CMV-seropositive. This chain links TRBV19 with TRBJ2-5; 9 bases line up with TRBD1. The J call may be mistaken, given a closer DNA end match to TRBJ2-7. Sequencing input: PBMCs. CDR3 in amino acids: CASSTGTGLEQYF. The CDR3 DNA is TGTGCCAGTAGTACCGGGACAGGGCTCGAGCAGTACTTC.